A selection of T cell receptor beta chains follows, all from one sample in a study of CD8 T cells in ankylosing spondylitis. TCRdb passed the 5' RACE reads through MiXCR, listing each CDR3 protein once. Among around 250,000 distinct CDR3 sequences listed, approximately 12% were seen once. The material sequenced was blood, either unsorted or a sorted T cell fraction (not recorded which). The source is a male donor with ankylosing spondylitis or in good health (not recorded which). Both conserved end residues are part of each CDR3. D genes are given only for firm matches. Size is omitted from some rows. Given values are once, few, many or a class for expanded clones.

clone_size,v_call,d_call,j_call,cdr3_length,cdr3_aa,cdr3_nt
many,TRBV20-1,NA,TRBJ2-2,12,CSASRAVGELFF,TGCAGTGCTTCCCGAGCAGTCGGGGAGCTGTTTTTT
many,TRBV5-1,NA,TRBJ2-3,12,CASSGDTDTQYF,TGCGCCAGCAGCGGAGACACAGATACGCAGTATTTT
NA,TRBV25-1,TRBD1,TRBJ2-7,13,CASSETTGREQYF,TGTGCCAGCAGTGAAACGACAGGGCGCGAGCAGTACTTC
many,TRBV5-1,NA,TRBJ1-1,18,CASSLAGRIKIMNTEAFF,TGCGCCAGCAGCTTGGCGGGCAGGATCAAAATCATGAACACTGAAGCTTTCTTT
NA,TRBV5-1,NA,TRBJ2-1,13,CASREGIGYEQFF,TGCGCCAGCAGGGAGGGAATAGGCTATGAGCAGTTCTTC
many,TRBV2,NA,TRBJ1-1,12,CASSVQRYEAFF,TGTGCCAGCAGCGTACAGCGTTATGAAGCTTTCTTT
NA,TRBV12-3/TRBV12-4,NA,TRBJ2-2,13,CASSFVGPGELFF,TGTGCCAGCAGTTTCGTTGGTCCCGGGGAGCTGTTTTTT
few,TRBV7-2,NA,TRBJ2-2,15,CASSWGRANTGELFF,TGTGCCAGCAGTTGGGGCAGGGCAAACACCGGGGAGCTGTTTTTT
NA,TRBV6-1,NA,TRBJ2-1,14,CASRDQRERGEQFF,TGTGCCAGCAGGGACCAGAGGGAACGGGGCGAGCAGTTCTTC
many,TRBV5-1,NA,TRBJ2-3,16,CASSPGRGPDTDTQYF,TGCGCCAGCAGCCCGGGGCGGGGTCCCGACACAGATACGCAGTATTTT
many,TRBV29-1,NA,TRBJ2-2,14,CSAIPRLGTGELFF,TGCAGCGCTATCCCGCGGCTGGGCACCGGGGAGCTGTTTTTT
NA,TRBV7-2,NA,TRBJ2-5,14,CASSLLPISETQYF,TGTGCCAGCAGCTTACTTCCGATATCGGAGACCCAGTACTTC
NA,TRBV29-1,TRBD2,TRBJ2-7,16,CSVANTGTRTSYEQYF,TGCAGCGTTGCCAACACCGGGACTAGGACCTCCTACGAGCAGTACTTC
NA,TRBV15,NA,TRBJ1-5,15,CATSPPQDRNQPQHF,TGTGCCACCAGCCCACCGCAGGACCGGAATCAGCCCCAGCATTTT
few,TRBV11-2,NA,TRBJ2-2,15,CASSLGHSPTGELFF,TGTGCCAGCAGCTTAGGCCACAGTCCGACCGGGGAGCTGTTTTTT
many,TRBV25-1,NA,TRBJ2-6,16,CASSEYGPAWANVLTF,TGTGCCAGCAGTGAATACGGGCCCGCCTGGGCCAACGTCCTGACTTTC
NA,TRBV20-1,NA,TRBJ2-1,14,CSAGTSPPYNEQFF,TGCAGTGCCGGCACTAGCCCCCCTTACAATGAGCAGTTCTTC
NA,TRBV5-1,NA,TRBJ2-7,11,CASSEGTVQYF,TGCGCCAGCAGCGAGGGGACCGTGCAGTACTTC
many,TRBV12-3/TRBV12-4,NA,TRBJ2-7,15,CASSQQGGIIDEQYF,TGTGCCAGCAGTCAACAGGGTGGTATTATAGACGAGCAGTACTTC
few,TRBV20-1,NA,TRBJ1-1,13,CSARDGSYTEAFF,TGCAGTGCTAGGGACGGATCCTACACTGAAGCTTTCTTT
NA,TRBV12-3/TRBV12-4,NA,TRBJ1-3,16,CASSLEGGGGGNTIYF,TGTGCCAGCAGTTTAGAGGGCGGAGGTGGTGGAAACACCATATATTTT
NA,TRBV20-1,NA,TRBJ2-2,14,CSAIAGLGTGELFF,TGCAGTGCTATAGCCGGGCTGGGCACCGGGGAGCTGTTTTTT
NA,TRBV20-1,NA,TRBJ2-1,14,CSASSGRSYNEQFF,TGCAGTGCTAGTAGCGGACGCTCCTACAATGAGCAGTTCTTC
many,TRBV12-3/TRBV12-4,TRBD1,TRBJ1-5,13,CASSLQGDQPQHF,TGTGCCAGCAGCCTACAGGGGGATCAGCCCCAGCATTTT
many,TRBV29-1,NA,TRBJ2-7,15,CSVLDGGTPSYEQYF,TGCAGCGTTCTGGACGGCGGAACCCCTTCCTACGAGCAGTACTTC
NA,TRBV9,NA,TRBJ2-1,15,CASSVSGQPYNEQFF,TGTGCCAGCAGCGTAAGCGGACAACCGTACAATGAGCAGTTCTTC
many,TRBV12-3/TRBV12-4,NA,TRBJ1-1,15,CASSFEMEWNTEAFF,TGTGCCAGCAGTTTCGAAATGGAATGGAACACTGAAGCTTTCTTT
once,TRBV13,TRBD1,TRBJ2-7,20,CASSPSPGTGGAWGFHEQYF,TGTGCCAGCAGCCCTTCCCCCGGGACAGGGGGCGCTTGGGGCTTCCACGAGCAGTACTTC
many,TRBV10-3,NA,TRBJ2-7,11,CAISESNEQYF,TGTGCCATCAGTGAGTCTAACGAGCAGTACTTC
many,TRBV6-1,TRBD2,TRBJ2-1,15,CASPVSGVSYNEQFF,TGTGCCAGTCCCGTAAGCGGGGTCTCCTACAATGAGCAGTTCTTC
NA,TRBV29-1,TRBD2,TRBJ2-5,11,CSVIAGGTQYF,TGCAGCGTAATCGCGGGAGGGACCCAGTACTTC
many,TRBV9,TRBD2,TRBJ2-1,16,CASSTRAGGSYNEQFF,TGTGCCAGCAGCACCCGGGCCGGGGGGTCTTACAATGAGCAGTTCTTC
NA,TRBV6-1,TRBD1,TRBJ2-1,14,CASERQGARNEQFF,TGTGCCAGCGAACGACAGGGGGCTAGGAATGAGCAGTTCTTC
NA,TRBV5-1,TRBD2,TRBJ2-5,15,CASTSNRGGPKTQYF,TGCGCCAGCACGTCGAATCGCGGGGGGCCAAAGACCCAGTACTTC
NA,TRBV27,NA,TRBJ2-1,13,CASSPRTRDEQFF,TGTGCCAGCAGTCCGCGAACTAGGGATGAGCAGTTCTTC